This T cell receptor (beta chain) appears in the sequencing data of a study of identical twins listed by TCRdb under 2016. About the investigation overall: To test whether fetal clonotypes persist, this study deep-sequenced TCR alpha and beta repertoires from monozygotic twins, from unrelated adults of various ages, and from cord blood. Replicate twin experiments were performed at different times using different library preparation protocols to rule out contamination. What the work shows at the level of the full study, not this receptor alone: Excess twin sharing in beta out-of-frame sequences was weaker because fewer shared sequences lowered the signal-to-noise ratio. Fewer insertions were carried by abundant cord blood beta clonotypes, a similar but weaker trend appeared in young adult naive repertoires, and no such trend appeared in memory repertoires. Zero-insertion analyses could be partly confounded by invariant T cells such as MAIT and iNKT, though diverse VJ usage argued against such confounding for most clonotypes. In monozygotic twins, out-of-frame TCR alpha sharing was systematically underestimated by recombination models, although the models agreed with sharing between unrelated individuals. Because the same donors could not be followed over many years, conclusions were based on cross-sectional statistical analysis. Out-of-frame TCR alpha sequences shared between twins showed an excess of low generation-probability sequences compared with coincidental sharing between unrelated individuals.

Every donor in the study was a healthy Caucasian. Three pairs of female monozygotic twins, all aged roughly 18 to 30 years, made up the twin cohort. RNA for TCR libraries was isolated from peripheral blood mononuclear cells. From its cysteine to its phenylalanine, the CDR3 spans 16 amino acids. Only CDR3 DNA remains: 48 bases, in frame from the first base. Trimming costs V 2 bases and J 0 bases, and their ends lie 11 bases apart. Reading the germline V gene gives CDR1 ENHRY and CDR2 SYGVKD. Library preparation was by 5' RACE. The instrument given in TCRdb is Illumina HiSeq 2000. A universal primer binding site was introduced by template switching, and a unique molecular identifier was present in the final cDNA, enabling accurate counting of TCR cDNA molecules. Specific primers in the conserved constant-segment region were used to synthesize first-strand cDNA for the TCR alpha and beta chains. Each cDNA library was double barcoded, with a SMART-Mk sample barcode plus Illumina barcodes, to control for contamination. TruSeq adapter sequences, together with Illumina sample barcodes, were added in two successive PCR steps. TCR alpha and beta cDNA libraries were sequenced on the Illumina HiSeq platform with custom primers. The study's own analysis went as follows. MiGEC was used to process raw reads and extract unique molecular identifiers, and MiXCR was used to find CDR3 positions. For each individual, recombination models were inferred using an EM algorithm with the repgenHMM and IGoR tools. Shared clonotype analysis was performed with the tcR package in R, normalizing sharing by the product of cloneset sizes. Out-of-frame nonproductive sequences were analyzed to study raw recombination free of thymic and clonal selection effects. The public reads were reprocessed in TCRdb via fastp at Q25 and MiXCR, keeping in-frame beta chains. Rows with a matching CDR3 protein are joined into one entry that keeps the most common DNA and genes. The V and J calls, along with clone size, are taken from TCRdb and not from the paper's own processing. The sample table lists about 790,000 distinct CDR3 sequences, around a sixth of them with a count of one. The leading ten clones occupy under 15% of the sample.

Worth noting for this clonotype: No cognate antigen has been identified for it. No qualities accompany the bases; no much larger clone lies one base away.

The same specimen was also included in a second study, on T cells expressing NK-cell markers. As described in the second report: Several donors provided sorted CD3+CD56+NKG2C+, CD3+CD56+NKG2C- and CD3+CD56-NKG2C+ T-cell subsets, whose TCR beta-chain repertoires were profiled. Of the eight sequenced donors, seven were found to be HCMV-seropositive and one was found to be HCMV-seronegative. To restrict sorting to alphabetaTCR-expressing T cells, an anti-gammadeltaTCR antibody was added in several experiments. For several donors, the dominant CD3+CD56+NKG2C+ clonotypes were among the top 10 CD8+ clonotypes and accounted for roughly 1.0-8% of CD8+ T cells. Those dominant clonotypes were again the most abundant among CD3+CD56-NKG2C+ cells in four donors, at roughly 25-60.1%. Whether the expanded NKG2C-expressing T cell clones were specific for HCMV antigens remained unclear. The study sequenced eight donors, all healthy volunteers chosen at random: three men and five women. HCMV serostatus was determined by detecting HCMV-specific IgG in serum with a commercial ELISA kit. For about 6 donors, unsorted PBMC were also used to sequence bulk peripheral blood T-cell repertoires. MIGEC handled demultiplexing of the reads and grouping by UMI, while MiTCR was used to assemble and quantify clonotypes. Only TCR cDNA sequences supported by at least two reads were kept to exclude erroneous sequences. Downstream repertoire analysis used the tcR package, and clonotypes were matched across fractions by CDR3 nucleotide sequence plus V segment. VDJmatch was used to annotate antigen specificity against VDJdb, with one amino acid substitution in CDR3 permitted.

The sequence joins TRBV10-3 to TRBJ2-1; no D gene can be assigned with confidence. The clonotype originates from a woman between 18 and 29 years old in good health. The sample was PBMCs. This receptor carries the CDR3 CAISEGRLSSYNEQFF. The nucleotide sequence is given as TGTGCCATCAGTGAGGGGCGGCTCAGCTCCTACAATGAGCAGTTCTTC.